This TCR beta chain originates from a study of blood T cell repertoires in COVID-19. Study at large: Sites in the United States, Italy and Spain provided acute and convalescent COVID-19 samples.

This CDR3 region has 16 residues. V was cut by 6 bases and J by 3 bases, with 20 bases left in between. The germline V gene encodes CDR1 MGHDK and CDR2 SYGVNS. Study processing details: It was from reference gene primer amplification that nucleated cell counts were estimated. Profiling relied on immunoSEQ multiplex PCR, and the TCRdb table lists in-frame clones only, not all of them. That table supplies the V and J calls and clone size; D and trimming were determined from the DNA. The sample carries 150,000 or so clones, roughly 83% recorded once. V gene TRBV25-1 combines with J gene TRBJ1-1; D not certain. The sequence derives from a woman in her sixties with acute or convalescent COVID-19. Sequencing was carried out using peripheral blood. The CDR3, as DNA: TGTGCCAGCAGCAGCAACCTGAGGGATATTCACACTGAAGCTTTCTTT. Protein sequence: CASSSNLRDIHTEAFF.